The clone carrying this T cell receptor beta chain has just a few counts. This record belongs to a study of blood T cell repertoires in COVID-19. Germline V gene sequence: CDR1 LGHNA, CDR2 YSLEER. The CDR3 has 16 amino acids. V was clipped by 0 bases and J by 2 bases, with 11 bases between them. TCRdb's copy holds only in-frame clones and misses some; the assay was immunoSEQ multiplex PCR. The sample yields approximately 190,000 clones, roughly 82% seen once. Grouping used clinical history reported by participants in a survey and questionnaire. The clonotype originates from a woman aged 60 to 75 with acute COVID-19. Sample: PBMCs or T cells enriched from blood (not recorded which). The rearrangement links TRBV4-3 to TRBJ1-5; possibly TRBD1 for D (6 bases). CDR3 residues: CASSQEATGRNQPQHF. The CDR3 region has the DNA TGCGCCAGCAGCCAAGAAGCGACAGGACGCAATCAGCCCCAGCATTTT.